This TCR beta chain was observed in a study of T cell repertoires in cytomegalovirus infection. Study at large: Evidence of both CMV infection and a matching HLA type came from public TCR beta signatures. Study-wide points: Dominating the ex vivo response were HLA-C-restricted CMV-specific TCR beta clonotypes.

Turning to this clonotype: Its antigen remains unidentified.

The germline V and J ends were trimmed by 7 bases and 5 bases, with 17 bases remaining between them. The length of the CDR3 is 14 residues. TCRdb fed the reads into MiXCR, producing one record per CDR3 protein. The sample includes more than 400,000 distinct CDR3 sequences, approximately 26% of them seen just once. Sample: PBMCs. V is TRBV12-3 or TRBV12-4 and J is TRBJ1-1, with D maybe TRBD1 (6 bases). The receptor was derived from a human donor in good health (CMV status not recorded). Some clones in this sample may be carry-over from other donors' samples. The CDR3 loop reads CASILGAGWTEAFF. The DNA of the CDR3 is TGTGCCAGCATATTGGGGGCCGGATGGACTGAAGCTTTCTTT.